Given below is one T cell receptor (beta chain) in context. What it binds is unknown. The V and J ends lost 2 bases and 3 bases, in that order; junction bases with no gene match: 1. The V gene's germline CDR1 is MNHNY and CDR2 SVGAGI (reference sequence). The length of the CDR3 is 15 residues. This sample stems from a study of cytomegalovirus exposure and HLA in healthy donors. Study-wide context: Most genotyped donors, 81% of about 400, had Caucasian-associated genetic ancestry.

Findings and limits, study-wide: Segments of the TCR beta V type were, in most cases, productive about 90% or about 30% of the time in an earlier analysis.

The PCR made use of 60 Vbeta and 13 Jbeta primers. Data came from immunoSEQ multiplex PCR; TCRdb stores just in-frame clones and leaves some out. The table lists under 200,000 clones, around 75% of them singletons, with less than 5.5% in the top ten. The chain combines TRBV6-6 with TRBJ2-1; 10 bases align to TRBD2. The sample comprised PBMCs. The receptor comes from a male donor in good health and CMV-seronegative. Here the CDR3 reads CASSYLAGVYNEQFF. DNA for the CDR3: TGTGCCAGCAGTTACCTAGCGGGAGTCTACAATGAGCAGTTCTTC.